Listed below are T cell receptor beta chains from one sample, sequenced in a study of blood T cell repertoires in COVID-19. Only in-frame clones appear in the TCRdb table, and some are missing; sequencing was by immunoSEQ multiplex PCR. The sample holds 280,000 or so clones; roughly 85% are singletons and the top ten take roughly 2.5%. The specimen was PBMCs or T cells enriched from blood (not recorded which). The source is a woman between 50 and 59 years old who had recovered from COVID-19. The CDR3 runs from the conserved cysteine through the conserved F or W. The D gene is left open where the match is weak. Size is stated for part of the rows, as once, few or many counts, or as a class when the clone is expanded.

cdr3_length: 16
j_call: TRBJ2-7
clone_size: -
v_call: TRBV28
d_call: TRBD2
cdr3_aa: CASFSRGGQGFGEQYF
cdr3_nt: TGTGCCAGCTTTTCTAGGGGAGGGCAGGGTTTCGGCGAGCAGTACTTC

cdr3_length: 16
j_call: TRBJ2-7
clone_size: -
v_call: TRBV5-8
d_call: -
cdr3_aa: CASSFFGSGGTYEQYF
cdr3_nt: TGTGCCAGCAGCTTCTTTGGCTCAGGGGGGACCTACGAGCAGTACTTC

cdr3_length: 15
j_call: TRBJ1-2
clone_size: -
v_call: TRBV9
d_call: -
cdr3_aa: CASSVGGGRITGYTF
cdr3_nt: TGTGCCAGCAGCGTAGGGGGAGGTCGGATAACCGGCTACACCTTC

cdr3_length: 18
j_call: TRBJ1-4
clone_size: -
v_call: TRBV10-2
d_call: TRBD1
cdr3_aa: CASSEPNRGGSTNEKLFF
cdr3_nt: TGCGCCAGCAGTGAGCCGAACAGGGGTGGTTCAACTAATGAAAAACTGTTTTTT

cdr3_length: 15
j_call: TRBJ2-5
clone_size: -
v_call: TRBV5-1
d_call: -
cdr3_aa: CASSLGGPGEETQYF
cdr3_nt: TGCGCCAGCAGCTTGGGCGGACCAGGGGAAGAGACCCAGTACTTC

cdr3_length: 13
j_call: TRBJ1-1
clone_size: -
v_call: TRBV11-2
d_call: -
cdr3_aa: CASSRSYATEAFF
cdr3_nt: TGTGCCAGCAGCCGGTCATATGCGACTGAAGCTTTCTTT

cdr3_length: 14
j_call: TRBJ1-1
clone_size: once
v_call: TRBV19
d_call: -
cdr3_aa: CASSIGHAEDEAFF
cdr3_nt: TGTGCCAGTAGTATAGGTCATGCGGAGGATGAAGCTTTCTTT

cdr3_length: 13
j_call: TRBJ1-2
clone_size: once
v_call: TRBV27
d_call: -
cdr3_aa: CASSDNPNYGYTF
cdr3_nt: TGTGCCAGCAGCGACAACCCTAACTATGGCTACACCTTC

cdr3_length: 15
j_call: TRBJ2-1
clone_size: -
v_call: TRBV29-1
d_call: TRBD2
cdr3_aa: CSARLAGVGYNEQFF
cdr3_nt: TGCAGCGCCCGTCTAGCGGGAGTAGGTTACAATGAGCAGTTCTTC

cdr3_length: 13
j_call: TRBJ2-5
clone_size: -
v_call: TRBV5-1
d_call: -
cdr3_aa: CASREGLVETQYF
cdr3_nt: TGCGCCAGCCGCGAGGGACTTGTAGAGACCCAGTACTTC

cdr3_length: 15
j_call: TRBJ2-1
clone_size: -
v_call: TRBV30
d_call: TRBD1
cdr3_aa: CAHGPGTGYYNEQFF
cdr3_nt: TGTGCACACGGACCCGGGACAGGGTACTACAATGAGCAGTTCTTC

cdr3_length: 14
j_call: TRBJ1-4
clone_size: -
v_call: TRBV28
d_call: -
cdr3_aa: CASSPSDWYEKLFF
cdr3_nt: TGTGCCAGCAGTCCCTCTGACTGGTACGAAAAACTGTTTTTT

cdr3_length: 16
j_call: TRBJ2-5
clone_size: -
v_call: TRBV5-1
d_call: TRBD1
cdr3_aa: CASSLGGQGMRETQYF
cdr3_nt: TGCGCCAGCAGCTTGGGAGGACAGGGGATGAGGGAGACCCAGTACTTC

cdr3_length: 13
j_call: TRBJ2-1
clone_size: -
v_call: TRBV4-3
d_call: -
cdr3_aa: CASSQAYYNEQFF
cdr3_nt: TGCGCCAGCAGCCAAGCGTATTACAATGAGCAGTTCTTC

cdr3_length: 13
j_call: TRBJ1-1
clone_size: -
v_call: TRBV30
d_call: -
cdr3_aa: CAWSVRGNTEAFF
cdr3_nt: TGTGCCTGGAGTGTAAGAGGGAACACTGAAGCTTTCTTT

cdr3_length: 16
j_call: TRBJ1-3
clone_size: -
v_call: TRBV6-2/TRBV6-3
d_call: TRBD1
cdr3_aa: CASSYLSDRTGNTIYF
cdr3_nt: TGTGCCAGCAGTTACCTCTCGGACAGGACTGGAAACACCATATATTTT

cdr3_length: 16
j_call: TRBJ1-5
clone_size: -
v_call: TRBV4-1
d_call: -
cdr3_aa: CASSRNAQQSNQPQHF
cdr3_nt: TGCGCCAGCAGCCGAAACGCACAACAAAGCAATCAGCCCCAGCATTTT

cdr3_length: 14
j_call: TRBJ1-2
clone_size: -
v_call: TRBV28
d_call: -
cdr3_aa: CASSLGGADYGYTF
cdr3_nt: TGTGCCAGCAGTTTAGGAGGGGCGGACTATGGCTACACCTTC

cdr3_length: 12
j_call: TRBJ2-7
clone_size: -
v_call: TRBV13
d_call: -
cdr3_aa: CASSLSGYEQYF
cdr3_nt: TGTGCCAGCAGCTTAAGCGGCTACGAGCAGTACTTC

cdr3_length: 16
j_call: TRBJ2-1
clone_size: -
v_call: TRBV18
d_call: -
cdr3_aa: CASSAIALGSYNEQFF
cdr3_nt: TGTGCCAGCTCGGCCATAGCGCTAGGCTCCTACAATGAGCAGTTCTTC

cdr3_length: 11
j_call: TRBJ2-2
clone_size: -
v_call: TRBV7-6
d_call: -
cdr3_aa: CASTTYGELFF
cdr3_nt: TGTGCCAGCACCACCTACGGGGAGCTGTTTTTT

cdr3_length: 17
j_call: TRBJ2-3
clone_size: -
v_call: TRBV4-1
d_call: TRBD2
cdr3_aa: CASSQRPTSGFTDTQYF
cdr3_nt: TGCGCCAGCAGCCAACGTCCCACTAGCGGGTTTACAGATACGCAGTATTTT